Below are 14 T cell receptor beta chains sequenced from a single sample in a study of T cell responses to AZD1222 COVID-19 vaccine. Sequencing used immunoSEQ multiplex PCR; TCRdb keeps in-frame clones, though not all of them. This table has some 130,000 clones, roughly 90% appearing once. The starting material was peripheral blood, obtained on day 0 of AZD1222 vaccination. Receptor source: an adult in good health.

J is TRBJ2-4 and V is TRBV19; no clear D. CDR1 and CDR2 from the germline V gene are LNHDA and SQIVND (reference sequence). The CDR3 has 13 amino acids. The V gene lost 6 bases and the J gene lost 0 bases, with 6 bases spanning the gap. The CDR3 DNA reads TGTGCCAGTAGCAGGTTAGCCAAAAACATTCAGTACTTC. Residues: CASSRLAKNIQYF.

This clone has just one count. The chain couples TRBV18 to TRBJ1-5; D call uncertain. This CDR3 contains 15 residues. Germline V gene sequence: CDR1 KGHSH, CDR2 LQKENI. The ends were cut back, 0 bases at V and 4 bases at J, with 10 bases in the middle. CDR3 in amino acids: CASSPPSGSNQPQHF. In DNA, the CDR3 is TGTGCCAGCTCACCACCATCAGGTTCGAATCAGCCCCAGCATTTT.

Only one count was recorded for this clone. CDR3 protein: CASSFSLYGPPVYTF. CDR3 sequence (DNA): TGTGCCAGCAGCTTCTCCCTATACGGGCCCCCGGTCTACACCTTC. The rearrangement joins TRBV7-9 to TRBJ1-2; no clear D gene. Germline V gene data show CDR1 as SEHNR and CDR2 as FQNEAQ (reference sequence). This CDR3 spans 15 amino acids. V was pared by 3 bases and J by 10 bases, with 21 bases between. Using reference TRBV7-9 and TRBJ1-2 for the parts outside the CDR3, the full variable domain is DTGVSQNPRHKITKRGQNVTFRCDPISEHNRLYWYRQTLGQGPEFLTYFQNEAQLEKSRLLSDRFSAERPKGSFSTLEIQRTEQGDSAMYLCASSFSLYGPPVYTFGSGTRLTVV.

The chain joins TRBV7-2 to TRBJ1-6; D gene ambiguous. Trimming stripped 4 bases from V and 0 bases from J, with 10 bases between. CDR3 length equals 16 residues. Germline values: CDR1 SGHTA, CDR2 FQGNSA. The CDR3 reads CASSSYSSSYNSPLHF. The CDR3 nucleotides read TGTGCCAGCAGCTCCTACAGTAGCTCCTATAATTCACCCCTCCACTTT.

The chain links TRBV11-1 to TRBJ2-7; 10 nucleotides align to TRBD2. The ends lost 5 bases at V and 5 bases at J; junction bases unmatched: 6. The germline V gene has CDR1 SGHAT and CDR2 FQDESV (reference sequence). The CDR3 contains 14 residues. The CDR3: CASSPSGRVHEQYF. CDR3 DNA sequence: TGTGCCAGCAGCCCAAGCGGGAGGGTCCACGAGCAGTACTTC.

This clone came up once. The rearrangement uses TRBV19 and TRBJ1-1; 8 nucleotides agree with TRBD1. This CDR3 is built from 14 residues. V shed 4 bases and J 4 bases; nucleotides not matched to a gene: 5. Germline V lookup: CDR1 LNHDA, CDR2 SQIVND (reference sequence). In DNA, the CDR3 is TGTGCCAGTAGTACCAGGACAGGGCCCACTGAAGCTTTCTTT. Its translation: CASSTRTGPTEAFF.

This chain uses TRBV7-9 with TRBJ1-5; no clear D. The CDR3 is made up of 14 amino acids. Per the germline V gene, CDR1 is SEHNR and CDR2 is FQNEAQ (reference sequence). Trimming shortened V by 3 bases and J by 4 bases, and 10 bases separated the two germline ends. CDR3 sequence (DNA): TGTGCCAGCAGCTTGACGGCAGCAAATCAGCCCCAGCATTTT. This codes for CASSLTAANQPQHF.

The chain carries TRBV29-1 and TRBJ2-7; 8 bases align to TRBD2. Unmatched junction bases numbered 7, after V lost 2 bases and J lost 4 bases. This CDR3 contains 14 residues. The germline gives CDR1 SQVTM, CDR2 ANQGSEA. The CDR3 coding sequence is TGCAGCGTTGAACCAGCGGGAGATCCGTACGAGCAGTACTTC. Protein: CSVEPAGDPYEQYF.

The gene calls are TRBV5-1 and TRBJ2-7, with D maybe TRBD1 (6 bases). Deletions cut 4 bases from V and 5 bases from J, with 16 bases between. The CDR3 extends over 14 amino acids. Germline loops: CDR1 SGHRS, CDR2 YFSETQ. In nucleotides, the CDR3 is TGCGCCAGCAGCATGAAAGAACAGGGTGACGAGCAGTACTTC. Residues: CASSMKEQGDEQYF.

The rearrangement joins TRBV24-1 to TRBJ2-7, with 8 bases that match TRBD1. The CDR3 covers 16 residues. In germline, CDR1 is KGHDR, CDR2 SFDVKD. After removal of 5 bases from V and 5 bases from J, the junction contained 13 bases not matched to a gene. CDR3 in amino acids: CATSGRGTGGIHEQYF. The CDR3 coding sequence is TGTGCCACCAGTGGCCGGGGGACAGGCGGAATCCACGAGCAGTACTTC.

This chain joins TRBV6-1 and TRBJ2-3; TRBD2 agrees at 9 bases. The V segment lost 1 base and the J segment 6 bases; nucleotides outside the gene matches: 8. The CDR3 runs 16 residues. Germline V gene sequence: CDR1 MNHNS, CDR2 SASEGT. CDR3 in DNA: TGTGCCAGCAGTGAAGTCCGGGCTAGCGGGACCGATACGCAGTATTTT. Its protein product is CASSEVRASGTDTQYF.

The genes are TRBV9 and TRBJ2-2, with D unresolved. Germline V gene lookup returns CDR1 SGDLS and CDR2 YYNGEE. There are 13 residues in the CDR3. V lost 4 bases, J lost 0 bases, and 4 bases lay in between. The CDR3 DNA is TGTGCCAGCAGCTATACGAACACCGGGGAGCTGTTTTTT. This gives the protein CASSYTNTGELFF. Complete variable domain (other parts from reference TRBV9 and TRBJ2-2): DSGVTQTPKHLITATGQRVTLRCSPRSGDLSVYWYQQSLDQGLQFLIQYYNGEERAKGNILERFSAQQFPDLHSELNLSSLELGDSALYFCASSYTNTGELFFGEGSRLTVL.

The chain has TRBV7-2 and TRBJ2-7, with 9 bases fitting TRBD2. The germline gives CDR1 SGHTA, CDR2 FQGNSA. V shed 2 bases and J 7 bases; nucleotides not matched to a gene: 15. The CDR3 runs to 17 residues. CDR3 in DNA: TGTGCCAGCAGCTTACCCCTATGGGGGACTAGCCCGATGGAGCAGTACTTC. Its translation: CASSLPLWGTSPMEQYF.

The chain links TRBV4-1 to TRBJ1-2, with a tentative D call TRBD1 (6 bases). CDR3 size: 17 residues. The germline V and J ends were trimmed by 0 bases and 3 bases, with 17 bases remaining between them. Germline assignment: CDR1 MGHRA and CDR2 YSYEKL. In DNA, the CDR3 is TGCGCCAGCAGCCAAGACTGGGGCAGGGGCTCTGACTATGGCTACACCTTC. It is translated as CASSQDWGRGSDYGYTF.